One and the same sample provided the 11 T cell receptor beta chains below, sequenced in a study of cytomegalovirus exposure and HLA in healthy donors. PCR primers comprised 60 Vbeta and 13 Jbeta primers. The protocol was immunoSEQ multiplex PCR, while the TCRdb copy is restricted to in-frame clones and leaves out a portion. The sample shows some 160,000 clones, around 78% of them seen only once. The source material was PBMCs. The receptors stem from a woman in her 40s in good health and CMV-seropositive.

V gene TRBV7-9 combines with J gene TRBJ2-7; 8 nucleotides align to TRBD1. The CDR3 extends over 15 amino acids. The trim removed 5 bases at V and 7 bases at J, leaving 13 bases unmatched. Germline loops: CDR1 SEHNR, CDR2 FQNEAQ (reference sequence). CDR3 amino acids: CASSRNGQGSEEQYF. The CDR3 DNA follows: TGTGCCAGCAGCCGCAACGGACAGGGTTCGGAAGAGCAGTACTTC.

The chain uses TRBV5-4 and TRBJ2-7, with TRBD1 matching over 10 bases. From germline, CDR1 is SGHNT and CDR2 YYREEE (reference sequence). V shed 7 bases, J shed 7 bases, and the junction held 14 bases outside the gene matches. The CDR3 is made up of 15 amino acids. CDR3: CASFNRDRGLGEQYF. CDR3 DNA: TGTGCCAGCTTTAACCGGGACAGGGGTTTAGGGGAGCAGTACTTC.

The rearrangement uses TRBV28 and TRBJ2-7, with D possibly TRBD1 on 5 matching bases. V lost 5 bases and J 5 bases, leaving 13 bases between the germline ends. The CDR3 has 13 amino acids. CDR1 is MDHEN, CDR2 SYDVKM, per germline. The CDR3 loop is CASSPPRAHEQYF. CDR3 sequence (DNA): TGTGCCAGCAGTCCTCCCAGGGCTCACGAGCAGTACTTC.

The chain couples TRBV7-9 to TRBJ1-1, with 9 bases matching TRBD1. The CDR3 runs 11 residues. J lost 11 bases, V lost 5 bases, and 3 bases had no gene match. Germline-derived CDR1 and CDR2 are SEHNR and FQNEAQ (reference sequence). CDR3 residues: CASSTGGLAFF. The CDR3 DNA is TGTGCCAGCAGCACAGGGGGCTTGGCTTTCTTT.

On this clone: This sample includes further DNA sequences coding for the same CDR3. The rearrangement joins TRBV25-1 to TRBJ1-3, with a tentative D call TRBD1 (5 bases). This CDR3 has 15 amino acids. CDR1 is MGHDK, CDR2 SYGVNS, per germline. The V end was cut by 5 bases, the J end by 7 bases, with 18 bases between. The CDR3: CASSPLGELWNTIYF. The CDR3 DNA sequence: TGTGCCAGCAGTCCCCTAGGGGAACTCTGGAACACCATATATTTT. Full variable domain (outside the CDR3, taken from reference TRBV25-1 and TRBJ1-3): EADIYQTPRYLVIGTGKKITLECSQTMGHDKMYWYQQDPGMELHLIHYSYGVNSTEKGDLSSESTVSRIRTEHFPLTLESARPSHTSQYLCASSPLGELWNTIYFGEGSWLTVV.

This chain joins TRBV30 and TRBJ1-1; 7 bases align to TRBD1. The V and J ends lost 0 bases and 8 bases, in that order; junction bases with no gene match: 6. Per germline, CDR1 GTSNPN and CDR2 SVGIG (reference sequence). This CDR3 has 13 amino acids. CDR3 DNA: TGTGCCTGGAGTGTACTGGGGACAGAAGAAGCTTTCTTT. Translating gives CAWSVLGTEEAFF. Drawing the rest from reference TRBV30 and TRBJ1-1, the complete variable domain is SQTIHQWPATLVQPVGSPLSLECTVEGTSNPNLYWYRQAAGRGLQLLFYSVGIGQISSEVPQNLSASRPQDRQFILSSKKLLLSDSGFYLCAWSVLGTEEAFFGQGTRLTVV.

V gene TRBV28 combines with J gene TRBJ1-1; no firm D call. Trimming pared 6 bases from V and 5 bases from J, leaving 13 bases between. The CDR3 is 13 amino acids. From germline, CDR1 is MDHEN and CDR2 SYDVKM. The CDR3 DNA sequence: TGTGCCAGCAGCCGGTCCCGCGTGACTGAAGCTTTCTTT. Translation: CASSRSRVTEAFF.

The rearrangement links TRBV4-1 to TRBJ1-2, with D possibly being TRBD1 (5 bases). The length of the CDR3 is 22 residues. V was shortened by 4 bases and J by 1 base, with 34 bases between the two germline ends. Germline V gene sequence: CDR1 MGHRA, CDR2 YSYEKL. CDR3 loop: CASSPLRSGTGELSYGNYGYTF. The CDR3 nucleotides are TGCGCCAGCAGCCCGCTCCGATCCGGAACGGGGGAGTTAAGTTACGGTAACTATGGCTACACCTTC.

This clone has a handful of counts. CDR3 coding DNA: TGCGCCAGCAGCCAGAGGGGGGGCAAGAATGAGCAGTTCTTC. Its protein product is CASSQRGGKNEQFF. The chain links TRBV4-3 to TRBJ2-1; D is perhaps TRBD2 (7 bases). Deletions cut 3 bases from V and 7 bases from J, with 13 bases between. The CDR3 length is 14 residues. Per the germline V gene, CDR1 is LGHNA and CDR2 is YSLEER.

This chain links TRBV6-5 with TRBJ2-1; TRBD2 aligns across 7 bases. CDR3 size: 15 residues. Unmatched junction bases numbered 7, after V lost 2 bases and J lost 6 bases. CDR1 is MNHEY and CDR2 is SVGAGI in the germline V gene. CDR3 nucleotide sequence: TGTGCCAGCAGTTACAGCGGGACCAGCCCCAATGAGCAGTTCTTC. It encodes CASSYSGTSPNEQFF.

V gene TRBV5-4 combines with J gene TRBJ2-5, with 8 nucleotides matching TRBD2. CDR3 length equals 14 residues. Germline V gives CDR1 SGHNT, CDR2 YYREEE (reference sequence). J was trimmed by 4 bases and V by 0 bases; bases with no gene match: 2. This chain's CDR3 is CASSLERGGETQYF. In DNA, the CDR3 is TGTGCCAGCAGCTTGGAACGGGGGGGAGAGACCCAGTACTTC.